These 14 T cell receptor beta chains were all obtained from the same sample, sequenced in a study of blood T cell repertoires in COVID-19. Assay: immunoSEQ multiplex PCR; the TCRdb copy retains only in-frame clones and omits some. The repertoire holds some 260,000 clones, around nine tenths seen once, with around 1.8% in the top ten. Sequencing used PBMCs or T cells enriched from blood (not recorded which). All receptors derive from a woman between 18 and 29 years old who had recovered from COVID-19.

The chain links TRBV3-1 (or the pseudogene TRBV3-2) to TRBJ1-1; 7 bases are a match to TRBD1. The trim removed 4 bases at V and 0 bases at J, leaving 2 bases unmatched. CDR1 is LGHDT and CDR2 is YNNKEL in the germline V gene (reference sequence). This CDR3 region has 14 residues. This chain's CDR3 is CASSLGQMNTEAFF. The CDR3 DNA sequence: TGTGCCAGCAGCCTGGGACAGATGAACACTGAAGCTTTCTTT.

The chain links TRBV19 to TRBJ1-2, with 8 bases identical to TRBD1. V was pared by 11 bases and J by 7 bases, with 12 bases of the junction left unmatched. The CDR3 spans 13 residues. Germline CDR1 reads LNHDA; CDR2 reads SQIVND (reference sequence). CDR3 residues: CAVESQGAGGYTF. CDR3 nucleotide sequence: TGTGCCGTCGAATCCCAGGGGGCGGGTGGCTACACCTTC.

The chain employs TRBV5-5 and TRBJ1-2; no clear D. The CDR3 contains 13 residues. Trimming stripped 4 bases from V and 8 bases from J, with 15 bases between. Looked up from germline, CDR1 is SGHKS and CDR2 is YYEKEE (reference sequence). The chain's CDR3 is CASSTSSFEGYTF. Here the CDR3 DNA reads TGTGCCAGCAGCACGTCATCTTTTGAGGGCTACACCTTC.

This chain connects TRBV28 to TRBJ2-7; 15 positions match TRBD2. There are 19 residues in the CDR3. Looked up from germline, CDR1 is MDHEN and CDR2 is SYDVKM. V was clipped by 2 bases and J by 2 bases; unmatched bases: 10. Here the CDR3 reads CASSLIWTSGRASPYEQYF. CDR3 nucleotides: TGTGCCAGCAGTTTAATTTGGACTAGCGGGAGGGCCTCGCCCTACGAGCAGTACTTC. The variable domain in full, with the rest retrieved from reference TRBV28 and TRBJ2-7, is DVKVTQSSRYLVKRTGEKVFLECVQDMDHENMFWYRQDPGLGLRLIYFSYDVKMKEKGDIPEGYSVSREKKERFSLILESASTNQTSMYLCASSLIWTSGRASPYEQYFGPGTRLTVT.

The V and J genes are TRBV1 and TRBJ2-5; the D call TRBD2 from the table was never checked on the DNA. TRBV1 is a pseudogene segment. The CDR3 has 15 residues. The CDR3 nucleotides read TGCACCAGCAGCCCCCAGGGTAGCGGGAGGCGGACCCAGTACTTC. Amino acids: CTSSPQGSGRRTQYF.

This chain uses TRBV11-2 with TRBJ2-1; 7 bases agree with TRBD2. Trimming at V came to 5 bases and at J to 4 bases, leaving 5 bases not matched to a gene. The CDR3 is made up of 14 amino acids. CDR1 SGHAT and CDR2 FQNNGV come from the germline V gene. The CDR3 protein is CASSRAGPYNEQFF. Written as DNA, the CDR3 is TGTGCCAGCAGCCGAGCGGGGCCGTACAATGAGCAGTTCTTC.

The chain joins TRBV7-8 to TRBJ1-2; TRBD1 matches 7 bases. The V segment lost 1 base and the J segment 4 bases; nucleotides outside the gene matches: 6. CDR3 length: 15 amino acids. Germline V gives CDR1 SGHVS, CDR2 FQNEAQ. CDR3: CASSLEGTAIYGYTF. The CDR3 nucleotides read TGTGCCAGCAGCTTAGAGGGGACAGCTATCTATGGCTACACCTTC. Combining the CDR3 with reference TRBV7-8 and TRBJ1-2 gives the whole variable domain GAGVSQSPRYKVAKRGQDVALRCDPISGHVSLFWYQQALGQGPEFLTYFQNEAQLDKSGLPSDRFFAERPEGSVSTLKIQRTQQEDSAVYLCASSLEGTAIYGYTFGSGTRLTVV.

The CDR3 region is CASSQARDGGSGANVLTF. The CDR3 DNA follows: TGCGCCAGCAGCCAAGCCCGGGACGGGGGCTCTGGGGCCAACGTCCTGACTTTC. The chain carries TRBV4-1 and TRBJ2-6, with TRBD2 as a possible D gene (6 bases). V lost 1 base, J lost 0 bases, and 13 bases lay in between. The CDR3 has 18 amino acids. Germline CDR1 is MGHRA and CDR2 is YSYEKL.

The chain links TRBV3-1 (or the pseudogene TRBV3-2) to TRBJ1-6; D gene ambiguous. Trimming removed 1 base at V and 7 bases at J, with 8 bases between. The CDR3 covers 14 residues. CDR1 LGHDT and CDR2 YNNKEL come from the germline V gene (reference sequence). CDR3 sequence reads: CASSQVTANSPLHF. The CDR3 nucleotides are TGTGCCAGCAGCCAAGTAACAGCCAATTCACCCCTCCACTTT.

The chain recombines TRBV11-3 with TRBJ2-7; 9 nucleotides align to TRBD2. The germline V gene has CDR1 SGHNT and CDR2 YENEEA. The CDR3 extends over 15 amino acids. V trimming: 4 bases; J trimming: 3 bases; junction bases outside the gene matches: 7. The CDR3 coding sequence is TGTGCCAGCAGCTCCCCTCAGCGGGGGGACTACGAGCAGTACTTC. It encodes CASSSPQRGDYEQYF.

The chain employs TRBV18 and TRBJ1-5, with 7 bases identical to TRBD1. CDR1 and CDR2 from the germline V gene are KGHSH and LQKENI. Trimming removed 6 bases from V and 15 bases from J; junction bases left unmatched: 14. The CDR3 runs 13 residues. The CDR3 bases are TGTGCCAGCTCTCCAAAAGGAACAGGGGATTGGCATTTT. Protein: CASSPKGTGDWHF.

The CDR3 nucleotides are TGTGCCAGCAGCCACACCCAAACAGGGATGGGCTACACCTTC. As protein: CASSHTQTGMGYTF. V gene TRBV5-4 combines with J gene TRBJ1-2, with a tentative D call TRBD1 (6 bases). The length of the CDR3 is 14 residues. Germline V gene lookup returns CDR1 SGHNT and CDR2 YYREEE (reference sequence). The V end was cut by 4 bases, the J end by 8 bases, with 18 bases between.

CDR3 amino acids: CATSRELRQTYTDTQYF. In DNA, the CDR3 is TGTGCCACCAGCAGAGAGCTAAGGCAGACTTACACAGATACGCAGTATTTT. The chain has TRBV15 and TRBJ2-3; D remains unclear. The CDR3 sequence is 17 residues long. Deletions cut 0 bases from V and 2 bases from J, with 15 bases between. CDR1 is LNHNV and CDR2 is YYDKDF in the germline V gene (reference sequence).

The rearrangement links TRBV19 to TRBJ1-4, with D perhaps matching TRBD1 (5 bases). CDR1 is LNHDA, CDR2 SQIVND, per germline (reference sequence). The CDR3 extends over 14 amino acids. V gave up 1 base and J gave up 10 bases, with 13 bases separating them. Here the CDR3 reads CASSIGGARGKLFF. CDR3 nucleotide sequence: TGTGCCAGTAGTATAGGTGGGGCCCGAGGAAAACTGTTTTTT. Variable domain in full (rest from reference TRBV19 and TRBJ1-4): DGGITQSPKYLFRKEGQNVTLSCEQNLNHDAMYWYRQDPGQGLRLIYYSQIVNDFQKGDIAEGYSVSREKKESFPLTVTSAQKNPTAFYLCASSIGGARGKLFFGSGTQLSVL.